This TCR beta chain was profiled in a study of graft-versus-host responses after intestinal transplantation. At the level of the study: Among the recipients, transplants were multivisceral, liver-intestinal, or isolated intestinal. Every one of the recipients received anti-thymocyte globulin induction and afterwards took tacrolimus and steroids for about 3 years.

Method: immunoSEQ multiplex PCR; TCRdb's copy keeps in-frame clones and lacks some. The sample carries about 78,000 clones, 85% to 90% recorded once. Whole-study findings and limits: Subjects displaying graft-donor T cell macrochimerism possessed elevated graft-versus-host to host-versus-graft clonal ratios inside allografts. GvH clones surfaced in recipient marrow, some emerging earlier in ileum or blood.

A note on this clone: Its antigen remains unknown.

The V and J ends lost 5 bases and 4 bases, in that order; junction bases with no gene match: 5. This CDR3 has 15 amino acids. Germline-derived CDR1 and CDR2 are ENHRY and SYGVKD. The TCR originated in a human donor who was the organ donor for an intestinal transplant. Specimen: unstimulated CD8+ T cells sorted from spleen or lymph node cells, collected before transplant. J is TRBJ2-2 and V is TRBV10-3; 9 bases map to TRBD2. CDR3 residues: CAISNSGGFTGELFF. The CDR3 nucleotides are TGTGCCATCAGTAACAGCGGGGGGTTCACCGGGGAGCTGTTTTTT.